This T cell receptor (beta chain) came from a study of blood T cell repertoires in COVID-19. Study background: Acute and convalescent COVID-19 specimens originated in the United States, Italy and Spain.

In the authors' workflow: Amplification from reference gene primers served as the basis for estimated nucleated cell counts. Sequencing was performed with immunoSEQ multiplex PCR; in TCRdb, only in-frame clones are kept and a portion is missing. That table furnishes V, J and clone size, whereas the DNA furnished D and trimming. The sample lists a few hundred thousand clones, roughly 84% seen once, with 1.5% in the top ten. Germline V gene sequence: CDR1 LNHNV, CDR2 YYDKDF (reference sequence). Deletions cut 8 bases from V and 1 base from J, with 11 bases between. The length of the CDR3 is 13 residues. This clone was counted a few times.

Sequenced sample: peripheral blood. This sequence joins TRBV15 and TRBJ2-5; a possible D gene is TRBD2 (5 bases). This clonotype originated in a middle-aged woman who had recovered from COVID-19. The CDR3 region is CATSFGVQETQYF. The CDR3 nucleotides read TGTGCCACCTCTTTCGGGGTCCAAGAGACCCAGTACTTC.